Shown below are 15 T cell receptor beta chains from a single sample sequenced in a study of shared clonotypes between healthy human individuals. This table comes from immunoSEQ multiplex PCR, and its TCRdb copy is limited to in-frame clones, with some not included. The table records roughly 590,000 clones, nearly 97% of them present only once. Cells designated naive CD8 were CD45RO-negative and were positively selected for CCR7, with terminally differentiated effector memory CD45RA+ cells excluded. Source material: naive CD8+ T cells sorted from blood. All receptors derive from a young woman in good health.

This chain links TRBV28 with TRBJ2-1; D remains unclear. In germline, CDR1 is MDHEN, CDR2 SYDVKM. V lost 6 bases and J 7 bases, leaving 10 bases between the germline ends. CDR3 length equals 12 residues. CDR3 nucleotide sequence: TGTGCCAGCAGCCTCGATTGGAATGAGCAGTTCTTC. This gives the protein CASSLDWNEQFF.

The V call is TRBV6-4, the J call TRBJ1-2; tentatively, D is TRBD1 (5 bases). The V gene's germline CDR1 is MRHNA and CDR2 SNTAGT. V was trimmed by 3 bases and J by 10 bases, leaving 21 bases between them. There are 15 residues in the CDR3. The CDR3 nucleotides read TGTGCCAGCAGTGAAGGGGCTGGGCGGCCGAGAGACTACACCTTC. Translating it yields CASSEGAGRPRDYTF.

This sequence joins TRBV28 and TRBJ2-2, with D perhaps matching TRBD1 or TRBD2 (6 bases each). Germline V CDR1 and CDR2: MDHEN, SYDVKM. This CDR3 is 15 amino acids long. V was cut by 3 bases and J by 3 bases, with 11 bases left in between. CDR3 residues: CASSLHREDTGELFF. The CDR3 DNA reads as TGTGCCAGCAGTTTGCACAGGGAGGACACCGGGGAGCTGTTTTTT. The variable domain in full, completed from reference TRBV28 and TRBJ2-2, reads DVKVTQSSRYLVKRTGEKVFLECVQDMDHENMFWYRQDPGLGLRLIYFSYDVKMKEKGDIPEGYSVSREKKERFSLILESASTNQTSMYLCASSLHREDTGELFFGEGSRLTVL.

The V gene is TRBV5-4, the J gene TRBJ2-7; D is unclear. Trimming removed 7 bases at V and 6 bases at J, with 20 bases between. This CDR3 region has 14 residues. Germline CDR1 and CDR2: SGHNT and YYREEE (reference sequence). DNA for the CDR3: TGTGCCAGCCGCGTCTCCGAAGGCGCCTCCGAGCAGTACTTC. This sequence encodes CASRVSEGASEQYF.

The chain couples TRBV5-6 to TRBJ2-7, with 7 bases aligning to TRBD1. The CDR3 has 17 amino acids. Germline loops: CDR1 SGHDT, CDR2 YYEEEE. Trimming at V came to 4 bases and at J to 3 bases, leaving 16 bases not matched to a gene. This CDR3 is CASSPEGLQGIYYEQYF. The CDR3, as DNA: TGTGCCAGCAGCCCAGAAGGGCTACAGGGGATCTACTACGAGCAGTACTTC.

This rearrangement joins TRBV2 to TRBJ2-7, with 7 bases identical to TRBD2. The CDR3 loop spans 13 amino acids. CDR1 and CDR2 from the germline V gene are SNHLY and FYNNEI. V lost 7 bases to trimming and J lost 3 bases; unmatched junction nucleotides: 6. The CDR3 reads CASTSGGFYEQYF. CDR3 nucleotides: TGTGCCAGCACTAGCGGAGGCTTCTACGAGCAGTACTTC. Drawing the rest from reference TRBV2 and TRBJ2-7, the complete variable domain is EPEVTQTPSHQVTQMGQEVILRCVPISNHLYFYWYRQILGQKVEFLVSFYNNEISEKSEIFDDQFSVERPDGSNFTLKIRSTKLEDSAMYFCASTSGGFYEQYFGPGTRLTVT.

This chain joins TRBV28 and TRBJ2-1; D is unresolved. The V end lost 3 bases, the J end lost 4 bases, and 4 bases lay between the germline ends. CDR1 and CDR2 from the germline V gene are MDHEN and SYDVKM. The CDR3 extends over 12 amino acids. CDR3 coding DNA: TGTGCCAGCAGTTTCCAGTACAATGAGCAGTTCTTC. Translation gives CASSFQYNEQFF.

J is TRBJ2-6 and V is TRBV9; unclear D gene. The germline V gene has CDR1 SGDLS and CDR2 YYNGEE. V gave up 3 bases and J gave up 0 bases, with 4 bases separating them. This CDR3 contains 14 residues. This CDR3 reads CASSGDSGANVLTF. The DNA of the CDR3 is TGTGCCAGCAGCGGTGACTCTGGGGCCAACGTCCTGACTTTC.

This clone appeared a single time. V gene TRBV7-9 combines with J gene TRBJ2-7; TRBD2 aligns across 8 bases. The CDR3 runs 13 residues. V lost 4 bases to trimming and J lost 5 bases; unmatched junction nucleotides: 4. Germline values: CDR1 SEHNR, CDR2 FQNEAQ (reference sequence). The CDR3, as DNA: TGTGCCAGCAGCTCCAGCGGGAGCGACGAGCAGTACTTC. Amino acid sequence: CASSSSGSDEQYF.

The chain couples TRBV5-1 to TRBJ2-7; the match to TRBD2 covers 11 bases. CDR1 is SGHRS, CDR2 YFSETQ, per germline. This CDR3 has 18 amino acids. The J segment lost 2 bases and the V segment lost 0 bases, leaving 10 bases of the junction unmatched. CDR3 sequence: CASSLGFLSGRAPYEQYF. The CDR3 region has the DNA TGCGCCAGCAGCTTGGGCTTTCTTAGCGGGAGGGCGCCCTACGAGCAGTACTTC.

V usage is TRBV19 and J usage is TRBJ2-2, with D maybe TRBD1 (5 bases). This CDR3 comprises 15 residues. Trimming took 3 bases from V and 1 from J, leaving 9 bases between them. Germline V gene lookup returns CDR1 LNHDA and CDR2 SQIVND (reference sequence). CDR3 sequence: CASSIVTGNTGELFF. CDR3 coding DNA: TGTGCCAGTAGTATTGTCACAGGGAACACCGGGGAGCTGTTTTTT.

This clone was seen only once. The gene calls are TRBV11-2 and TRBJ2-5; D uncertain. V was cut by 3 bases and J by 1 base, with 12 bases left in between. CDR3 length: 15 residues. Looked up from germline, CDR1 is SGHAT and CDR2 is FQNNGV. The CDR3 bases are TGTGCCAGCAGCTTTATAGTCGGATTCCAAGAGACCCAGTACTTC. It yields the protein CASSFIVGFQETQYF.

The chain employs TRBV28 and TRBJ1-3; unclear D gene. Germline V gene sequence: CDR1 MDHEN, CDR2 SYDVKM. The CDR3 loop spans 14 amino acids. V shed 5 bases and J shed 4 bases, with 12 bases lying between them. The CDR3 is CASSPISSGNTIYF. The CDR3 DNA follows: TGTGCCAGCAGTCCCATATCCAGCGGAAACACCATATATTTT. Based on the CDR3 plus reference TRBV28 and TRBJ1-3, the full variable domain is DVKVTQSSRYLVKRTGEKVFLECVQDMDHENMFWYRQDPGLGLRLIYFSYDVKMKEKGDIPEGYSVSREKKERFSLILESASTNQTSMYLCASSPISSGNTIYFGEGSWLTVV.

About this clone: Compared with germline, one end of the junction differs, possibly owing to a read error. The V call is TRBV28, the J call TRBJ1-2; D is unresolved. CDR3 length equals 12 residues. Germline values: CDR1 MDHEN, CDR2 SYDVKM. CDR3 coding DNA: TGTGCCAGCAGTTTAGACACCAGCGGATGGGTTTTC. Translated, it gives CASSLDTSGWVF.

The CDR3 DNA is TGTGCCAGCAGCCAATGGTTAGCGCACAATGAGCAGTTCTTC. Its protein is CASSQWLAHNEQFF. J is TRBJ2-1 and V is TRBV11-3; D is possibly TRBD2 (5 bases). CDR3 length equals 14 residues. Trimming stripped 5 bases from V and 5 bases from J, with 13 bases between. In germline, CDR1 is SGHNT, CDR2 YENEEA.